Listed below are T cell receptor beta chains from one sample, sequenced in a study of blood T cell repertoires in COVID-19. TCRdb's table, derived via immunoSEQ multiplex PCR, lists solely in-frame clones and lacks some. The sample has about 330,000 clones; 85% to 90% are singletons. The specimen sequenced was PBMCs or T cells enriched from blood (not recorded which). All receptors derive from a woman between 18 and 29 years old who had recovered from COVID-19. Each CDR3 is given with its conserved first and last residue. Each record gives: clone size, J gene, V gene, D gene, CDR3 DNA, CDR3 protein. D genes are given only for firm matches. Clone sizes are given selectively: once, few, many, or a class where the clone is expanded.

>once|TRBJ2-7|TRBV7-6|TRBD2
TGTGCCAGCAGTCGCTTTGTAGCGGGAGCCAGCTACGAGCAGTACTTC
CASSRFVAGASYEQYF
>NA|TRBJ1-1|TRBV7-3|TRBD1
TGTGCCAGCAGCTTAACGAGCGGACAGGGGGTAGACACTGAAGCTTTCTTT
CASSLTSGQGVDTEAFF
>NA|TRBJ1-5|TRBV19|NA
TGTGCCAGTAGCCGGGATAGCAATCAGCCCCAGCATTTT
CASSRDSNQPQHF
>NA|TRBJ1-6|TRBV19|TRBD1
TGTGCCAGTAGTATGACAGGGCCTTCACCCCTCCACTTT
CASSMTGPSPLHF
>NA|TRBJ1-1|TRBV10-3|TRBD1
TGTGCCATCAGTGAGTCCGCAGGGGGCACTGAAGCTTTCTTT
CAISESAGGTEAFF
>NA|TRBJ1-3|TRBV7-9|NA
TGTGCCAGCAGCCAGGGAGGAGGGCACGGAAACACCATATATTTT
CASSQGGGHGNTIYF
>once|TRBJ2-1|TRBV27|TRBD2
TGTGCCAGCAGTTTGACTAGCGGAGACTCCTACAATGAGCAGTTCTTC
CASSLTSGDSYNEQFF
>NA|TRBJ2-1|TRBV6-5|NA
TGTGCCAGCAGTTACGACGGGGAGCAGTTCTTC
CASSYDGEQFF
>NA|TRBJ2-3|TRBV4-2|TRBD1
TGTGCCAGCAGCCAAGGGCAGGGGGTAGGGGATACGCAGTATTTT
CASSQGQGVGDTQYF
>NA|TRBJ1-3|TRBV11-3|NA
TGTGCCAGCAGCCTAGCAGGGGTATCTGGAAACACCATATATTTT
CASSLAGVSGNTIYF
>NA|TRBJ1-2|TRBV18|NA
TGTGCCAGCTCACCACAGCAGGGTTCGGGCGGCTACACCTTC
CASSPQQGSGGYTF